The source of this T cell receptor (beta chain) is a study of cytomegalovirus exposure and HLA in healthy donors. About this clone itself: The antigen is undetermined.

Findings and caveats of the study: Rare sequences made up most TCRs, while some public TCRs were found in many donors. Using the classifier, cytomegalovirus status was reportedly diagnosed with high specificity and sensitivity.

The CDR3 spans 12 residues. The V end was cut by 4 bases, the J end by 1 base, with 2 bases between. Germline-derived CDR1 and CDR2 are SGDLS and YYNGEE. The PCR was carried out with 60 Vbeta primers and 13 Jbeta primers. Produced via immunoSEQ multiplex PCR; TCRdb's table is partial and in-frame only. The sample yields some 150,000 clones, 60% to 85% seen once. The sequencing input was PBMCs. The V gene is TRBV9, the J gene TRBJ2-2; D remains unclear. The TCR comes from a female donor in good health and CMV-seropositive. The CDR3 loop is CASSQNTGELFF. DNA for the CDR3: TGTGCCAGCAGCCAGAACACCGGGGAGCTGTTTTTT.